These 9 T cell receptor beta chains were all obtained from the same sample, sequenced in a study of blood T cell repertoires in COVID-19 (TCRdb year 2020). The library was obtained by the immunoSEQ multiplex PCR assay. The source is immuneACCESS, and TCRdb retained only in-frame sequences with V and J called. Part of the clones is not carried over; for the studies checked, unresolved V genes explain less than half of this, and the remainder is unexplained. The sample table contains roughly 250,000 clones; only one count was recorded for 82% of them. Of the sample, 4.5% to 6% is held by the ten largest clones. The sample consisted of peripheral blood. Receptor source: a woman of 80 years or more with active or convalescent COVID-19.

The chain uses TRBV4-1 and TRBJ2-3; possible D gene TRBD2, 6 bases. The germline CDR1 and CDR2 sequences are MGHRA and YSYEKL. V lost 5 bases and J lost 0, with 15 bases in between. The CDR3 covers 16 residues. The CDR3 spells CASSTYSGTSTDTQYF. The DNA of the CDR3 is TGCGCCAGCAGCACTTATTCCGGGACTAGCACAGATACGCAGTATTTT.

The chain combines TRBV7-9 with TRBJ1-3, with D possibly matching TRBD1 (5 bases). Trimming left V 5 bases short and J 0 bases short, with 17 bases between. Per germline, CDR1 SEHNR and CDR2 FQNEAQ (reference sequence). The CDR3 contains 17 residues. This CDR3 reads CASSHPDRPISGNTIYF. The CDR3 DNA reads as TGTGCCAGCAGCCATCCAGACAGACCCATCTCTGGAAACACCATATATTTT.

This chain joins TRBV30 and TRBJ2-1; D unclear. V was cut by 2 bases and J by 8 bases, with 16 bases left in between. The CDR3 is made up of 14 amino acids. The germline gives CDR1 GTSNPN, CDR2 SVGIG (reference sequence). The CDR3 sequence: CAWSRLNFRDEQFF. CDR3 in DNA: TGTGCCTGGAGTCGTCTGAATTTTCGGGATGAGCAGTTCTTC.

The chain is built from TRBV19 and TRBJ2-7, with a tentative D call TRBD1 (5 bases). The germline V gene has CDR1 LNHDA and CDR2 SQIVND (reference sequence). The germline V and J ends were trimmed by 2 bases and 6 bases, with 14 bases remaining between them. This CDR3 has 14 amino acids. The CDR3 DNA reads TGTGCCAGTAGTATATCAGGGTTCCAGCCCGAGCAGTACTTC. It codes for CASSISGFQPEQYF.

The V call is TRBV5-3, the J call TRBJ1-1; D not resolved. TRBV5-3 is annotated as an ORF whose role is uncertain. The CDR3 covers 15 residues. V was pared by 0 bases and J by 7 bases, with 16 bases between. The CDR3 is CARSLGAGFRGEAFF. CDR3 DNA: TGTGCCAGAAGCTTGGGGGCGGGCTTCCGAGGTGAAGCTTTCTTT.

The V gene is TRBV25-1, the J gene TRBJ2-7, with a possible D match to TRBD1 (6 bases). The germline V and J ends were trimmed by 9 bases and 5 bases, with 17 bases remaining between them. This CDR3 is built from 13 residues. In germline, CDR1 is MGHDK, CDR2 SYGVNS. CDR3 nucleotide sequence: TGTGCCAGTTTAGACAGACCAGGGGACGAGCAGTACTTC. It yields the protein CASLDRPGDEQYF.

The chain combines TRBV7-6 with TRBJ2-3, with D possibly being TRBD2 (5 bases). Trimming cost V 1 base and J 6 bases, with 17 bases left between them. The CDR3 length is 16 residues. CDR1 is SGHVS, CDR2 FNYEAQ, per germline. The CDR3 region is CASSLGLARFVDTQYF. CDR3 sequence (DNA): TGTGCCAGCAGCTTAGGTTTAGCGAGATTCGTCGATACGCAGTATTTT.

The chain joins TRBV18 to TRBJ2-6, with D perhaps matching TRBD1 (5 bases). The CDR3 runs 17 residues. Trimming removed 0 bases at V and 3 bases at J, with 12 bases between. CDR1 and CDR2 from the germline V gene are KGHSH and LQKENI. The DNA for the CDR3 is TGTGCCAGCTCACCACCGCTCTCAGGGCTTGGGGCCAACGTCCTGACTTTC. As protein: CASSPPLSGLGANVLTF.

This clone was observed a few times. Other DNA sequences within the sample encode an identical CDR3. J is TRBJ2-1 and V is TRBV28; D is ambiguous. V lost 3 bases and J 10 bases, leaving 7 bases between the germline ends. This CDR3 is 11 amino acids long. CDR1 is MDHEN, CDR2 SYDVKM, per germline. Here the CDR3 DNA reads TGTGCCAGCAGTTTGGGCAGAGAGCAGTTCTTC. This translates into CASSLGREQFF. Full variable domain (missing parts from reference TRBV28 and TRBJ2-1): DVKVTQSSRYLVKRTGEKVFLECVQDMDHENMFWYRQDPGLGLRLIYFSYDVKMKEKGDIPEGYSVSREKKERFSLILESASTNQTSMYLCASSLGREQFFGPGTRLTVL.